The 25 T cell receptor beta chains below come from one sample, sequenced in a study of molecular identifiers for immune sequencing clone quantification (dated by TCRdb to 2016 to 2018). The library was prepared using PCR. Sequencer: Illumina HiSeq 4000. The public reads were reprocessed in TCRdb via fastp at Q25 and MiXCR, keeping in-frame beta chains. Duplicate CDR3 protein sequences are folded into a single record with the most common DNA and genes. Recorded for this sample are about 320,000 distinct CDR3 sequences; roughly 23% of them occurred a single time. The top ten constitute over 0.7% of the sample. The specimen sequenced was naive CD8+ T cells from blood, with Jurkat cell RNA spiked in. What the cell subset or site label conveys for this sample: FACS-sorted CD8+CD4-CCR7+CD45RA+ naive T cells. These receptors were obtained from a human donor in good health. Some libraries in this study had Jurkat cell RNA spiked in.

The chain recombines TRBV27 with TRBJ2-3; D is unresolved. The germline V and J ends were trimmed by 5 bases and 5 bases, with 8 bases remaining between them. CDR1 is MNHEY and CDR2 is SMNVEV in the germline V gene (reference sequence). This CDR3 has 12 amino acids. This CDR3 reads CASSPLRDTQYF. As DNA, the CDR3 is TGTGCCAGCAGTCCCCTGCGAGATACGCAGTATTTT.

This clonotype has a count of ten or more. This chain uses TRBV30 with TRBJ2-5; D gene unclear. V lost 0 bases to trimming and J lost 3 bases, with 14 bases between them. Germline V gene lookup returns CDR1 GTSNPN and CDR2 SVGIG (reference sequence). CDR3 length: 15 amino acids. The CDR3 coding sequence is TGTGCCTGGAGTGTTGGGGTCCTCGGTGAAGAGACCCAGTACTTC. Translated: CAWSVGVLGEETQYF.

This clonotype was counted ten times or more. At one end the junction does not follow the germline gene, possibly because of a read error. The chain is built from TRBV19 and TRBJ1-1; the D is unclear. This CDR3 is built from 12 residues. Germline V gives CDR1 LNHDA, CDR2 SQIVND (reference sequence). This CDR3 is CASSPDGYTSYF. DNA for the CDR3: TGTGCCAGTAGCCCGGACGGTTACACCTCTTACTTT.

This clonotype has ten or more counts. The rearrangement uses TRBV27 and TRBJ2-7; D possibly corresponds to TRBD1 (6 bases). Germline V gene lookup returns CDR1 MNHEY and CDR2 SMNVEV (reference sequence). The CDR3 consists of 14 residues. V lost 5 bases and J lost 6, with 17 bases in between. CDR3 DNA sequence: TGTGCCAGCAGTCCGTTACAGGGCTCGGGCGAGCAGTACTTC. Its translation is CASSPLQGSGEQYF.

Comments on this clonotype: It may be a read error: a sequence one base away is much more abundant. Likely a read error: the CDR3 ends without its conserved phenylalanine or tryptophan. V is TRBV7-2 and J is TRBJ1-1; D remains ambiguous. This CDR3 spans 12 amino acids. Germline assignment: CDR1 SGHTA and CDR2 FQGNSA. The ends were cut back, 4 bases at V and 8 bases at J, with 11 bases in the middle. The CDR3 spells CASSSPGLEAFL. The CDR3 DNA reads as TGTGCCAGCAGCTCACCGGGTCTAGAAGCTTTCCTT.

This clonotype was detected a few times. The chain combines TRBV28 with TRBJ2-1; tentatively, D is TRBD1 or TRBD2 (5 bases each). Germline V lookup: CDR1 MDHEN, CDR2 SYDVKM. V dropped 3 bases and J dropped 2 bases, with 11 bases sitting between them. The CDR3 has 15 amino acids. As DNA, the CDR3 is TGTGCCAGCAGTTTCCGGGACCGGGCCTACAATGAGCAGTTCTTC. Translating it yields CASSFRDRAYNEQFF.

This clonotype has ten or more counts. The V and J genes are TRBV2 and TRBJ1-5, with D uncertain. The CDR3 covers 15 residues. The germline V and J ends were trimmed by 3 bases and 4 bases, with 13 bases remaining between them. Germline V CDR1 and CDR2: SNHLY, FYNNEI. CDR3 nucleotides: TGTGCCAGCAGTGATACCGGGGAGGTTAATCAGCCCCAGCATTTT. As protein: CASSDTGEVNQPQHF.

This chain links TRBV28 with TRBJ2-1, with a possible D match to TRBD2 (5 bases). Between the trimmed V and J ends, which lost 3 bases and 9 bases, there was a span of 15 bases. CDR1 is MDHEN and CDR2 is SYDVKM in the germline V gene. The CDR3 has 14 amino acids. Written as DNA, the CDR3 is TGTGCCAGCAGTTTTCGGGGTGATCAAGTTGAGCAGTTCTTC. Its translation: CASSFRGDQVEQFF.

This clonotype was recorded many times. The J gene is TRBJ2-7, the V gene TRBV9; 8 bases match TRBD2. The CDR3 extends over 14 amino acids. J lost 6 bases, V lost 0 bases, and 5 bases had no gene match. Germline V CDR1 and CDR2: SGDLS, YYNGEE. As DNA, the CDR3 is TGTGCCAGCAGCGTAGGAGCGGGAGTCCCCGAGCAGTACTTC. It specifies CASSVGAGVPEQYF.

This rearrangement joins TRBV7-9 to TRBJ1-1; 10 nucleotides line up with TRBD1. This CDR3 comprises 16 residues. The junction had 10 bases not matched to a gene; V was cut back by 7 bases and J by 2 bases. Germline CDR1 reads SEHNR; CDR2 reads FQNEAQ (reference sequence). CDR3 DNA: TGTGCCAGCACAAAAGGACAGGGGGATAAAAACACTGAAGCTTTCTTT. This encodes CASTKGQGDKNTEAFF.

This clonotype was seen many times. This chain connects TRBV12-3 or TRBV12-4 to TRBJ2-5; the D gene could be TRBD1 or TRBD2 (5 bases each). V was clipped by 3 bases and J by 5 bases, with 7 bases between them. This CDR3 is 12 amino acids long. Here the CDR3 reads CASSFGGETQYF. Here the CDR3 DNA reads TGTGCCAGCAGTTTTGGGGGTGAGACCCAGTACTTC.

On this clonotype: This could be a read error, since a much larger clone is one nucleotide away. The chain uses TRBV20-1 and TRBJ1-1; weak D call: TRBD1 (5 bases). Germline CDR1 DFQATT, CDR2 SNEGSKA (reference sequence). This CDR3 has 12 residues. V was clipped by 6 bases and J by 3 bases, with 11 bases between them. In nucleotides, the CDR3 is TGCAGTGCGGGGGGGTCAGACACTGAAGCTTTCTTT. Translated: CSAGGSDTEAFF.

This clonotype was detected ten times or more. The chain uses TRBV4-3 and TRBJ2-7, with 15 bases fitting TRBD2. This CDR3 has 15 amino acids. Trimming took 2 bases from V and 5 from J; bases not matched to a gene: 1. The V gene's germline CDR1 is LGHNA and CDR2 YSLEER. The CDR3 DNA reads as TGCGCCAGCAGCCAACGGACTAGCGGGAGGGACGAGCAGTACTTC. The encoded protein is CASSQRTSGRDEQYF.

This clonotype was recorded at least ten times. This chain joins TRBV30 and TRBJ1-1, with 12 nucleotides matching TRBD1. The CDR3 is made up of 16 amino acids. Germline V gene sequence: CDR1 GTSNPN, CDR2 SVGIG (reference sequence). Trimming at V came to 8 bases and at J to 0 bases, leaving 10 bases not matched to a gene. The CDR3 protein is CAGKGQGAGMNTEAFF. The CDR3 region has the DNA TGTGCCGGAAAGGGACAGGGGGCAGGTATGAACACTGAAGCTTTCTTT.

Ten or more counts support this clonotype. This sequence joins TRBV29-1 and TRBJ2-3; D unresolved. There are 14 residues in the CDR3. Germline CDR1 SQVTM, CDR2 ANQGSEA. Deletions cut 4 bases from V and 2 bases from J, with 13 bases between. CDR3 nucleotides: TGCAGCGTTGTTCCCCCGTTAGCCACAGATACGCAGTATTTT. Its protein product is CSVVPPLATDTQYF.

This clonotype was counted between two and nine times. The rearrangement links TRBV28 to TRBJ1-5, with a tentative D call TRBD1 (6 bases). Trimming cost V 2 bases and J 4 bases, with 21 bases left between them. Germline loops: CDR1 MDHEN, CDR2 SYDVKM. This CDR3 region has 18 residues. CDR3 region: CASSLSFGVGDINQPQHF. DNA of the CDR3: TGTGCCAGCAGTTTAAGTTTCGGAGTTGGGGACATAAATCAGCCCCAGCATTTT. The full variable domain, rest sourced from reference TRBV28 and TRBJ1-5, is DVKVTQSSRYLVKRTGEKVFLECVQDMDHENMFWYRQDPGLGLRLIYFSYDVKMKEKGDIPEGYSVSREKKERFSLILESASTNQTSMYLCASSLSFGVGDINQPQHFGDGTRLSIL.

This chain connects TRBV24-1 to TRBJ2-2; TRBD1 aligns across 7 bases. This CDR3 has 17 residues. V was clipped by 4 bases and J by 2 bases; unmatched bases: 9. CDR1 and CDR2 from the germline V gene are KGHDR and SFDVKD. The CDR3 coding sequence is TGTGCCACCAGTGAGACATGGAGACAGGGAAACACCGGGGAGCTGTTTTTT. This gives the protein CATSETWRQGNTGELFF.

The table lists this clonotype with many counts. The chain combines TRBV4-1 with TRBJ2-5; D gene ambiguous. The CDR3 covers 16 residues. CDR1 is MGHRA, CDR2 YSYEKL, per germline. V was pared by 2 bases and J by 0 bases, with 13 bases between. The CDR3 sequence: CASSQIVANYQETQYF. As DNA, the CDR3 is TGCGCCAGCAGCCAAATAGTGGCGAACTACCAAGAGACCCAGTACTTC.

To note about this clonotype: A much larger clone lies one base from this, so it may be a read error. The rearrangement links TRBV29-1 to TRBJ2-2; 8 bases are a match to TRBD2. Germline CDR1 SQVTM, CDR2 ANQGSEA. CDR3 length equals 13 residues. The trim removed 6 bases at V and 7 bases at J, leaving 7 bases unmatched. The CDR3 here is CSVPAGEVGELFF. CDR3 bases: TGCAGCGTGCCAGCGGGAGAGGTCGGGGAGCTGTTTTTT.

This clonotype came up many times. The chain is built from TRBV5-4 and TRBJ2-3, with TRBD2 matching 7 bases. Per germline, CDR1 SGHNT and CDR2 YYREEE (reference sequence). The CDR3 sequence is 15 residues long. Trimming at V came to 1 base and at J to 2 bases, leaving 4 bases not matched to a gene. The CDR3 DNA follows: TGTGCCAGCAGCTTGAGGGACTATCCCACAGATACGCAGTATTTT. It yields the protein CASSLRDYPTDTQYF. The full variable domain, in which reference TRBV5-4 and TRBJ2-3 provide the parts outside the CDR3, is ETGVTQSPTHLIKTRGQQVTLRCSSQSGHNTVSWYQQALGQGPQFIFQYYREEENGRGNFPPRFSGLQFPNYSSELNVNALELDDSALYLCASSLRDYPTDTQYFGPGTRLTVL.

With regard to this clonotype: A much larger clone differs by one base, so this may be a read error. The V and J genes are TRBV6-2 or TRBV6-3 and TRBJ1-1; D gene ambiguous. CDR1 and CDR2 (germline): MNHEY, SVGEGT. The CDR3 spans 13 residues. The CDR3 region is CASSYLVNAEAFF. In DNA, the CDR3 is TGTGCCAGCAGTTACTTGGTGAACGCTGAAGCTTTCTTT.

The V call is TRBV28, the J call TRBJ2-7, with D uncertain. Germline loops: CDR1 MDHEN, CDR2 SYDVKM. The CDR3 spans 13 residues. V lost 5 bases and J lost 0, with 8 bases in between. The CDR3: CASSESSSYEQYF. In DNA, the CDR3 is TGTGCCAGCAGTGAGTCGAGCTCCTACGAGCAGTACTTC.

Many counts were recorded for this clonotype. The CDR3 region is CASSENLAGGVEQFF. CDR3 bases: TGTGCCAGCAGTGAGAATTTAGCGGGAGGCGTTGAGCAGTTCTTC. The chain carries TRBV25-1 and TRBJ2-1, with 10 bases fitting TRBD2. CDR1 MGHDK and CDR2 SYGVNS come from the germline V gene. V shed 3 bases, J shed 9 bases, and the junction held 8 bases outside the gene matches. This CDR3 has 15 amino acids.

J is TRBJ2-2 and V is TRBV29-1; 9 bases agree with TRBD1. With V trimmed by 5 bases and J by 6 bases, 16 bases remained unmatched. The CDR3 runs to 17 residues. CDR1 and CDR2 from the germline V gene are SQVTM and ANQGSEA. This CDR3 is CSVLQGPGQGSAGELFF. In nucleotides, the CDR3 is TGCAGCGTTCTCCAGGGACCGGGACAGGGTTCGGCCGGGGAGCTGTTTTTT.

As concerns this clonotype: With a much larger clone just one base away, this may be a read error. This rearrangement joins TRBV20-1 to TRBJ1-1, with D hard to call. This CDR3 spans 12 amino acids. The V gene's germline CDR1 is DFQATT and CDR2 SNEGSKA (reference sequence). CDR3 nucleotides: TGCAGTGCTAGAGGAGACGACGAGGGAGCTTCCTTT. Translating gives CSARGDDEGASF.